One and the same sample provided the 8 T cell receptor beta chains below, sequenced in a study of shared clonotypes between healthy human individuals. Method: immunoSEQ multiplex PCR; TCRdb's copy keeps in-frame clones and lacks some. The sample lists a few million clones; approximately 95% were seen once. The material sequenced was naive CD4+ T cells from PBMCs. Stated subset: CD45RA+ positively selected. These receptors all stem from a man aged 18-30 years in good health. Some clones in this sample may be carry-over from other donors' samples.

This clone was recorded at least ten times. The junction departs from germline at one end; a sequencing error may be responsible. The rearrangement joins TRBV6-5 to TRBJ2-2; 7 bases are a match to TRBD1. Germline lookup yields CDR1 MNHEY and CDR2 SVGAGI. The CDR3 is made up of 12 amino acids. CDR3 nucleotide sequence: TGTGCTAGCAACAGGGGCGGCGGGGAGCTGTTTTTT. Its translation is CASNRGGGELFF.

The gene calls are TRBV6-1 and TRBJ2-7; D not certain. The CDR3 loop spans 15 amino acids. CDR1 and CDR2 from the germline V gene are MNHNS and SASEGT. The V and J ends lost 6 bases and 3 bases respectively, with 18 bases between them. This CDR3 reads CASSEFFARHYEQYF. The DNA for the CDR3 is TGTGCCAGCAGCGAATTTTTCGCCCGCCACTACGAGCAGTACTTC.

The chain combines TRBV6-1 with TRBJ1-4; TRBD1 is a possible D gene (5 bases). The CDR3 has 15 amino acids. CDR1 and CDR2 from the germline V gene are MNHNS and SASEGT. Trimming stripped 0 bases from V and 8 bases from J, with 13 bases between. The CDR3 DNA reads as TGTGCCAGCAGTGAAGCGAGGCAGGGCGGGGAAAAACTGTTTTTT. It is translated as CASSEARQGGEKLFF.

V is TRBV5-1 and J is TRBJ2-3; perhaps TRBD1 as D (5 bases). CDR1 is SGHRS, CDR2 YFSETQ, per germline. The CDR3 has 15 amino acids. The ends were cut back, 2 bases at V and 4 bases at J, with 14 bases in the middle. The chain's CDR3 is CASSFLQGISDTQYF. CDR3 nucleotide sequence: TGCGCCAGCAGCTTTTTGCAGGGAATCTCAGATACGCAGTATTTT.

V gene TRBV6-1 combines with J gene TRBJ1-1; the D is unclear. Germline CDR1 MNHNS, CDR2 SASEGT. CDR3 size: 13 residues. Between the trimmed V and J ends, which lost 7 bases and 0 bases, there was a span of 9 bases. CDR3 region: CASNGNMNTEAFF. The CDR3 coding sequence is TGTGCCAGCAACGGAAACATGAACACTGAAGCTTTCTTT.

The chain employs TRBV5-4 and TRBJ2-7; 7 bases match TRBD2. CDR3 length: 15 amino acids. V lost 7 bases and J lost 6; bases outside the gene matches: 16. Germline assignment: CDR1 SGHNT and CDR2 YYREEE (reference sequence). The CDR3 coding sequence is TGTGCCAGCTCCCTCCCTGGGGACTACCCCCGCGAGCAGTACTTC. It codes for CASSLPGDYPREQYF.

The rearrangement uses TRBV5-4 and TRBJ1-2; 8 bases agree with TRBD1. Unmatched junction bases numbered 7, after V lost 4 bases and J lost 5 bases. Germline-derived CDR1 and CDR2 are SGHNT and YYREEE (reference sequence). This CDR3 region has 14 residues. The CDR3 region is CASSAQGAGYGYTF. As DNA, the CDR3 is TGTGCCAGCAGCGCCCAGGGGGCCGGGTATGGCTACACCTTC.

The CDR3 sequence is CASSPGRGYGEKLFF. As DNA, the CDR3 is TGTGCCAGCAGCCCGGGCCGGGGGTACGGTGAAAAACTGTTTTTT. V gene TRBV7-9 combines with J gene TRBJ1-4; a possible D gene is TRBD1 (5 bases). V shed 5 bases and J shed 7 bases, with 17 bases lying between them. This CDR3 contains 15 residues. Germline-derived CDR1 and CDR2 are SEHNR and FQNEAQ (reference sequence).